This record concerns one T cell receptor (beta chain) sequence. No cognate antigen has been identified for it. No base qualities exist here, and no much larger clone lies one base off it. The donors were healthy, HIV-negative adults who had no recently reported acute infections or vaccinations. Every donor was a Caucasian adult residing in Nashville, Tennessee, USA. CD4+ T cells were enriched by magnetic negative selection, after which naive cells were positively selected on CD45RA and the negative fraction was taken as the memory subset. Blood was obtained by leukapheresis, after which PBMCs were separated by Ficoll-Histopaque density gradient centrifugation and cryopreserved in liquid nitrogen vapor phase. Analytical flow cytometry was used to check the purity and quantity of each magnetically sorted T cell population. Genomic DNA was isolated from every sorted fraction and measured by UV absorbance on a Nanodrop 2000c.

Reading the germline V gene (reference sequence) gives CDR1 SEHNR and CDR2 FQNEAQ. Spanning cysteine to phenylalanine, the CDR3 consists of 11 amino acids. Kept here is only the CDR3 DNA, which spans 33 bases and is read in frame from base 1. Cut back by 6 bases and 10 bases, the V and J ends lie 12 bases apart. Using the deep immunoSEQ assay, TCR CDR3 regions were amplified from genomic DNA by multiplex PCR. Extracted genomic DNA from each cell subset was distributed evenly across all wells of several immunoSEQ 96-well plates, and each plate was treated as a replicate. For sorted subsets, each replicate PCR was loaded with about 0.2 ug genomic DNA, equivalent to 30,000 or so T cell genomes. Purified libraries were measured with a Qubit 3.0 fluorometer, size-checked on a Bioanalyzer 2100, and measured again with the KAPA Library Quantification kit. A separate single-read 150-cycle Illumina NextSeq 550 flow cell was used to sequence each immunoSEQ 96-well plate. The authors processed their data as follows. Because the immunoSEQ output included only junctional sequences and no quality scores, the filtering could not be the same as the filtering used for full-length reads. To assign V/J genes and CDR3, sequences were annotated using PyIR, a Python wrapper for IgBLAST v1.9, with IMGT germline references. Reads with weak V/J assignments (E-value above 1e-6), missing CDR3, stop codons, out-of-frame junctions, or ambiguous translated residues were removed. V3J clonotypes were defined as sequences sharing an identical inferred V gene, J gene, and CDR3 amino acid sequence. Percentage overlap between repertoires was computed as shared unique clonotypes divided by the size of the smaller repertoire. Richness of each repertoire was evaluated using RTK rarefaction, the Chao1 estimator, and Recon v2.1 estimates of unobserved clonotypes. For all TCRbeta clonotypes obtained by the gDNA method from a handful of donors, generation probabilities were computed with OLGA. Here the immuneACCESS table is served through TCRdb, limited to in-frame sequences with V and J called. Missing clones are a known gap in these copies; in checked studies unresolved V genes cover under half, and the rest lacks a known reason. The V and J calls and clone size come from that table; D and trimming were worked out from the DNA. The sample yields around 1.6 million clones; about 98% were counted once. The ten largest clones capture about 0.45% of the sample.

The record originates from a study of shared clonotypes between healthy human individuals (dated by TCRdb to 2020 to 2021). Context from the whole study: The cohort comprised two women and a few men aged 18 to 49 years. For each donor, CD4 naive and CD4 memory were each given three plates, CD8 naive was given two plates, and CD8 memory was given one plate. The study deeply sequenced blood TCR repertoires of about 5 healthy adults to estimate repertoire size and the extent of clonotype sharing between individuals. To increase sequencing depth and limit assay-specific biases, different laboratories used diverse techniques to prepare libraries and sequence TCR repertoires. Between about 0.8 and 9.5 billion PBMCs per donor were obtained by leukapheresis.

The paper as a whole reports these results and caveats: Based on pairwise subsampling, the degree of clonotype sharing among donors was expected to be affected by sequencing depth. The small number of donors limited the genetic and exposure-history diversity represented. Naive subsets generally had larger estimated clonotype richness than memory subsets did. Incomplete sequencing was indicated by rarefaction of sorted-subset datasets, despite the large sequencing depth. Across a handful of donors, approximately 4.6% of naive CD4, roughly 3.4% of naive CD8, under 2.5% of memory CD4, and 0.4% of memory CD8 clonotypes were shared. Clonotypes shared by all four sorted-subset donors showed higher generation probabilities than non-shared clonotypes. Sampling was limited to blood, and TCR repertoires in tissue likely differ from TCR repertoires in blood.

The sequence links TRBV7-9 to TRBJ1-1, with a weak D call of TRBD1 (5 bases match). The sequence was obtained from a young man in good health. The sample was naive CD4+ T cells sorted from blood. Taken with the paper, the label for cell subset or site translates to: CD45RA+ positively selected. The CDR3 corresponds to CASSSQGAAFF. The bases read TGTGCCAGCAGTTCCCAAGGGGCAGCTTTCTTT.